This TCR beta chain was sequenced in a study of cytomegalovirus exposure and HLA in healthy donors. General study findings and limits: There was a cluster of highly shared sequence variants that was likely a sequencing artifact. A link between a missense DCLRE1C variant and TCR beta V- and J-gene trimming emerged from a later analysis. Versus the approximately 720-donor mean, an Asian-associated ancestry cluster reportedly showed fewer N-insertions in a later analysis.

Both 60 Vbeta primers and 13 Jbeta primers went into the PCR. Clones were sequenced by immunoSEQ multiplex PCR, and TCRdb holds only the in-frame ones, with some missing. The table includes about 150,000 clones, around 81% detected once. Comments on this clone: As yet, its antigen is unknown.

Trimming took off 3 bases at V and 0 bases at J, with 9 bases between the two ends. The CDR3 has 16 residues. Germline CDR1 and CDR2: LGHNA and YNFKEQ. The TCR comes from a woman aged 35 to 49 in good health and CMV-seropositive. This chain links TRBV4-2 with TRBJ1-6; possible D gene TRBD1, 5 bases. The sequencing sample was made of PBMCs. The CDR3 coding sequence is TGTGCCAGCAGCCAGCGGGGGGGCTCCTATAATTCACCCCTCCACTTT. Amino acids: CASSQRGGSYNSPLHF.